This TCR beta chain was identified in a study of T cell changes during pregnancy in multiple sclerosis. Germline V gene sequence: CDR1 LGHNA, CDR2 YSLEER. The CDR3 loop spans 14 amino acids. V lost 1 base, J lost 8 bases, and 11 bases lay in between. The assay was immunoSEQ multiplex PCR, and TCRdb's table has in-frame clones only and misses some. The top ten clones hold around 8% of a sample with under 25,000 clones, more than 80% of them seen once. This chain joins TRBV4-3 and TRBJ1-4; D might be TRBD1 (5 bases). The TCR was taken from a female donor in good health, enrolled as a control in a pregnancy study. Sequencing used CD8+ T cells from peripheral blood mononuclear cells, obtained in the first trimester of pregnancy. In DNA, the CDR3 is TGCGCCAGCAGCCAAGGGGGCTTTGGGGAAAAACTGTTTTTT. Translated: CASSQGGFGEKLFF.